This T cell receptor (beta chain) is from a study of T cell responses to AZD1222 COVID-19 vaccine. Germline assignment: CDR1 MDHEN and CDR2 SYDVKM. This CDR3 is built from 14 residues. Trimming removed 2 bases from V and 5 bases from J; junction bases left unmatched: 3. Profiling relied on immunoSEQ multiplex PCR, and the TCRdb table lists in-frame clones only, not all of them. The table includes around 28,000 clones, around 86% detected once. The receptor was derived from an adult in good health. Sequenced material: peripheral blood, taken on day 0 of AZD1222 vaccination. This chain uses TRBV28 with TRBJ1-5; TRBD1 matches at 7 bases. CDR3 protein: CASSLGQDYQPQHF. The DNA for the CDR3 is TGTGCCAGCAGTTTAGGACAGGATTATCAGCCCCAGCATTTT.